This T cell receptor beta chain was obtained from a study of breast tumors, draining lymph nodes, adjacent tissues. TCRdb reprocessed the multiplex PCR reads via MiXCR and lists one record per CDR3 protein. This table holds approximately 130,000 distinct CDR3 sequences, 21% found once. Breast cancer patients provided tissue from their axillary draining lymph nodes. The CDR3 totals 13 residues. In germline, CDR1 is SNHLY, CDR2 FYNNEI. V shed 6 bases and J shed 7 bases, with 15 bases lying between them. This clonotype was detected a few times. A much larger clone differs from this one at a single base, so this may be a read error.

The sequenced sample was axillary lymph node tissue. V is TRBV2 and J is TRBJ2-5; D perhaps matches TRBD2 (6 bases). The sequence was obtained from a female donor with breast cancer. Some clones in this sample may be carry-over from other donors' samples. The CDR3 DNA reads as TGTGCCAGCAGGAGCGGGTTTTCGGGGACCCAGTACTTC. Its translation: CASRSGFSGTQYF.